Listed here are 27 T cell receptor beta chains from one sample, sequenced in a study of blood T cell repertoires in COVID-19. Data came from immunoSEQ multiplex PCR; TCRdb stores just in-frame clones and leaves some out. This repertoire shows about 110,000 clones, about 75% found once; its top ten account for 5% to 6.5%. The sequencing sample was made of peripheral blood. The origin of the receptors is an elderly man with acute or convalescent COVID-19.

The J gene is TRBJ2-7, the V gene TRBV12-3 or TRBV12-4; TRBD1 aligns across 7 bases. CDR3 length: 13 residues. After removal of 8 bases from V and 4 bases from J, the junction contained 8 bases not matched to a gene. The CDR3: CASGRGLDYEQYF. The CDR3 region has the DNA TGTGCCAGCGGCAGGGGGTTAGATTACGAGCAGTACTTC.

V usage is TRBV3-1 (or the pseudogene TRBV3-2) and J usage is TRBJ2-1; D is ambiguous. V lost 2 bases, J lost 0 bases, and 11 bases lay in between. Germline CDR1 reads LGHDT; CDR2 reads YNNKEL (reference sequence). The CDR3 contains 16 residues. The CDR3 DNA reads TGTGCCAGCAGCCAACCCCTTAGGAGCTCCTACAATGAGCAGTTCTTC. Protein sequence: CASSQPLRSSYNEQFF.

The chain is built from TRBV2 and TRBJ2-3; 10 nucleotides agree with TRBD1. The CDR3 is made up of 15 amino acids. Germline V CDR1 and CDR2: SNHLY, FYNNEI. The V segment lost 8 bases and the J segment 0 bases; nucleotides outside the gene matches: 5. This chain's CDR3 is CASRDRGSSTDTQYF. The CDR3 DNA is TGTGCCAGCCGGGACAGGGGCTCCAGCACAGATACGCAGTATTTT.

This sequence joins TRBV28 and TRBJ2-5; D is uncertain. The germline gives CDR1 MDHEN, CDR2 SYDVKM. The V end was cut by 10 bases, the J end by 5 bases, with 17 bases between. CDR3 length: 13 amino acids. The CDR3 region has the DNA TGTGCCACTCATCAGAGAGTGGAGGAGACCCAGTACTTC. This translates into CATHQRVEETQYF.

The chain is built from TRBV2 and TRBJ1-1, with a possible D match to TRBD1 (6 bases). Per germline, CDR1 SNHLY and CDR2 FYNNEI. Trimming removed 4 bases from V and 5 bases from J, with 17 bases in between. There are 15 residues in the CDR3. CDR3 residues: CASSVQGWERTEAFF. CDR3 in DNA: TGTGCCAGCAGTGTTCAGGGGTGGGAGAGAACTGAAGCTTTCTTT.

This clone was recorded only once. This sequence joins TRBV19 and TRBJ1-4, with D perhaps matching TRBD1 (5 bases). This CDR3 comprises 15 residues. The V end lost 4 bases, the J end lost 5 bases, and 14 bases lay between the germline ends. Germline V gives CDR1 LNHDA, CDR2 SQIVND (reference sequence). The CDR3 DNA sequence: TGTGCCAGTAGTAATGCAGGGCTCCCAAATGAAAAACTGTTTTTT. Protein: CASSNAGLPNEKLFF.

The genes are TRBV3-1 (or the pseudogene TRBV3-2) and TRBJ2-7, with D possibly being TRBD1 (6 bases). CDR1 and CDR2 from the germline V gene are LGHDT and YNNKEL (reference sequence). V dropped 10 bases and J dropped 0 bases, with 13 bases sitting between them. The CDR3 consists of 13 residues. The CDR3 region has the DNA TGTGCCACCTCGGACAGAAGCTCCTACGAGCAGTACTTC. Protein: CATSDRSSYEQYF.

V gene TRBV6-5 combines with J gene TRBJ1-4; 12 nucleotides match TRBD1. Germline V gene data show CDR1 as MNHEY and CDR2 as SVGAGI. V was clipped by 7 bases and J by 8 bases; unmatched bases: 5. The CDR3 contains 14 residues. The CDR3 nucleotides are TGTGCCAGCACCCGGGACAGGGGGCGCGAAAAACTGTTTTTT. The encoded protein is CASTRDRGREKLFF.

This chain uses TRBV6-2 or TRBV6-3 with TRBJ2-1, with 11 bases identical to TRBD2. Germline V gene sequence: CDR1 MNHEY, CDR2 SVGEGT. This CDR3 is built from 19 residues. Trimming took 0 bases from V and 6 from J; bases not matched to a gene: 13. For the CDR3, the DNA is TGTGCCAGCAGTTACTCGGACCCACTACTAGCGGGAGCGGGCAATGAGCAGTTCTTC. Amino acids: CASSYSDPLLAGAGNEQFF.

V and J are TRBV4-1 and TRBJ2-1, with 7 bases matching TRBD1. Unmatched junction bases numbered 6, after V lost 4 bases and J lost 3 bases. The CDR3 spans 15 residues. Germline CDR1 reads MGHRA; CDR2 reads YSYEKL. The chain's CDR3 is CASSPEGAGYNEQFF. DNA of the CDR3: TGCGCCAGCAGCCCAGAGGGGGCAGGCTACAATGAGCAGTTCTTC.

The chain is built from TRBV3-1 (or the pseudogene TRBV3-2) and TRBJ2-1, with 7 bases identical to TRBD1. The germline V gene encodes CDR1 LGHDT and CDR2 YNNKEL (reference sequence). There are 15 residues in the CDR3. J gave up 2 bases and V 0 bases, and 1 base lay outside the gene matches. Here the CDR3 DNA reads TGTGCCAGCAGCCAAGAAGGGGGCCCCTACAATGAGCAGTTCTTC. This sequence encodes CASSQEGGPYNEQFF.

The chain combines TRBV11-2 with TRBJ2-1, with D possibly TRBD2 on 5 matching bases. The CDR3 has 15 amino acids. Between the trimmed V and J ends, which lost 3 bases and 3 bases, there was a span of 12 bases. The germline gives CDR1 SGHAT, CDR2 FQNNGV. CDR3 coding DNA: TGTGCCAGCAGCTTGGGAGCTAGTTACTACAATGAGCAGTTCTTC. This sequence encodes CASSLGASYYNEQFF.

J is TRBJ1-2 and V is TRBV19; 8 bases line up with TRBD1. Germline V gives CDR1 LNHDA, CDR2 SQIVND (reference sequence). This CDR3 has 13 amino acids. J lost 5 bases, V lost 5 bases, and 4 bases had no gene match. CDR3 sequence (DNA): TGTGCCAGTAGTCCTCGGACAGGGTATGGCTACACCTTC. Translation gives CASSPRTGYGYTF.

The V gene is TRBV3-1 (or the pseudogene TRBV3-2), the J gene TRBJ2-1; 8 bases line up with TRBD1. The CDR3 covers 13 residues. Germline lookup yields CDR1 LGHDT and CDR2 YNNKEL (reference sequence). V lost 4 bases, J lost 7 bases, and 3 bases stayed unmatched. The CDR3 coding sequence is TGTGCCAGCAGCCTCTGGGACAGGAATGAGCAGTTCTTC. Amino acids: CASSLWDRNEQFF.

This clone came up many times. V gene TRBV28 combines with J gene TRBJ2-5; D unclear. The V gene lost 6 bases and the J gene lost 9 bases, with 11 bases spanning the gap. Germline values: CDR1 MDHEN, CDR2 SYDVKM. The CDR3 spans 11 residues. The DNA of the CDR3 is TGTGCCAGCAGCCTGCGTGGTCCCCAGTACTTC. Amino acid sequence: CASSLRGPQYF.

This clone has a handful of counts. This rearrangement joins TRBV5-8 to TRBJ2-3, with 12 bases aligning to TRBD2. V shed 3 bases and J 5 bases; nucleotides not matched to a gene: 4. The germline gives CDR1 SGHTS, CDR2 YDEGEE. There are 15 residues in the CDR3. The CDR3 sequence is CASSYGLAGRDTQYF. As DNA, the CDR3 is TGTGCCAGCAGCTACGGACTAGCGGGGAGAGATACGCAGTATTTT.

The chain couples TRBV2 to TRBJ2-4; 11 bases line up with TRBD1. Germline values: CDR1 SNHLY, CDR2 FYNNEI. This CDR3 has 17 amino acids. Germline trimming cut 2 bases from V and 6 bases from J; bases unmatched to any gene: 9. The CDR3 DNA sequence: TGTGCCAGCAGTGAACCCCGGACAGGGGGCGCGGGAAACATTCAGTACTTC. Translated: CASSEPRTGGAGNIQYF.

CDR3 sequence reads: CATRRRLAGEMNEQFF. CDR3 in DNA: TGTGCCACCAGACGAAGACTAGCGGGAGAAATGAATGAGCAGTTCTTC. The chain carries TRBV27 and TRBJ2-1; 12 nucleotides align to TRBD2. Losses at the gene ends were 10 bases for V and 7 bases for J; bases not matched to a gene: 14. This CDR3 has 16 amino acids. Germline assignment: CDR1 MNHEY and CDR2 SMNVEV (reference sequence).

The rearrangement joins TRBV5-4 to TRBJ2-3, with 9 nucleotides matching TRBD2. The CDR3 has 15 residues. The germline gives CDR1 SGHNT, CDR2 YYREEE (reference sequence). The junction had 5 bases not matched to a gene; V was cut back by 4 bases and J by 2 bases. CDR3 DNA sequence: TGTGCCAGCAGCCCGTCTAGCGGGGCCACAGATACGCAGTATTTT. It is translated as CASSPSSGATDTQYF. The whole variable domain, filled in from reference TRBV5-4 and TRBJ2-3, reads ETGVTQSPTHLIKTRGQQVTLRCSSQSGHNTVSWYQQALGQGPQFIFQYYREEENGRGNFPPRFSGLQFPNYSSELNVNALELDDSALYLCASSPSSGATDTQYFGPGTRLTVL.

In nucleotides, the CDR3 is TGCGCCAGCAGCCAAGGACTAGTTACAGATACGCAGTATTTT. This encodes CASSQGLVTDTQYF. The chain has TRBV4-3 and TRBJ2-3; D is possibly TRBD2 (6 bases). Germline assignment: CDR1 LGHNA and CDR2 YSLEER. This CDR3 is built from 14 residues. Trimming removed 1 base at V and 3 bases at J, with 8 bases between.

The chain combines TRBV5-1 with TRBJ2-3, with TRBD1 matching over 8 bases. The CDR3 totals 18 residues. Germline V gives CDR1 SGHRS, CDR2 YFSETQ. V trimming: 0 bases; J trimming: 3 bases; junction bases outside the gene matches: 12. CDR3 nucleotide sequence: TGCGCCAGCAGCTTGGCGATTCAGTCAGGGGGCGAGACAGATACGCAGTATTTT. Protein: CASSLAIQSGGETDTQYF.

The chain combines TRBV5-6 with TRBJ1-1; 8 bases are a match to TRBD1. The CDR3 sequence is 14 residues long. Trimming took 1 base from V and 8 from J; bases not matched to a gene: 7. Germline assignment: CDR1 SGHDT and CDR2 YYEEEE. The CDR3 sequence is CASSLQGTGPEAFF. For the CDR3, the DNA is TGTGCCAGCAGCTTGCAGGGGACAGGCCCAGAAGCTTTCTTT. Together with reference TRBV5-6 and TRBJ1-1, the CDR3 gives the full variable domain: DAGVTQSPTHLIKTRGQQVTLRCSPKSGHDTVSWYQQALGQGPQFIFQYYEEEERQRGNFPDRFSGHQFPNYSSELNVNALLLGDSALYLCASSLQGTGPEAFFGQGTRLTVV.

The rearrangement joins TRBV2 to TRBJ1-5; D unresolved. Germline CDR1 SNHLY, CDR2 FYNNEI. The CDR3 covers 13 residues. This CDR3 is CAFSDYSNQPQHF. The CDR3 coding sequence is TGTGCATTCAGCGACTATAGCAATCAGCCCCAGCATTTT. Complete variable domain (other parts from reference TRBV2 and TRBJ1-5): EPEVTQTPSHQVTQMGQEVILRCVPISNHLYFYWYRQILGQKVEFLVSFYNNEISEKSEIFDDQFSVERPDGSNFTLKIRSTKLEDSAMYFCAFSDYSNQPQHFGDGTRLSIL.

CDR3: CASSLGGAAGPQDTQYF. DNA for the CDR3: TGTGCCAGCAGCTTAGGAGGAGCGGCCGGACCCCAGGATACGCAGTATTTT. The J gene is TRBJ2-3, the V gene TRBV7-2, with TRBD2 as a possible D gene (5 bases). Germline V gene sequence: CDR1 SGHTA, CDR2 FQGNSA. This CDR3 spans 17 amino acids. V gave up 1 base and J gave up 6 bases, with 20 bases separating them.

In this sample, this clone turned up a few times. The J gene is TRBJ2-1, the V gene TRBV6-5; TRBD1 aligns across 7 bases. Trimming removed 8 bases from V and 9 bases from J; junction bases left unmatched: 16. This CDR3 is 15 amino acids long. CDR1 is MNHEY and CDR2 is SVGAGI in the germline V gene. The CDR3 nucleotides are TGTGCCAGCCAAACCTCCCTAGGGGGCCAAGTTGAGCAGTTCTTC. Translation: CASQTSLGGQVEQFF.

The genes are TRBV6-5 and TRBJ2-2, with TRBD2 as a possible D gene (5 bases). Germline values: CDR1 MNHEY, CDR2 SVGAGI. The ends were cut back, 5 bases at V and 3 bases at J, with 10 bases in the middle. The CDR3 is 14 residues long. The CDR3 reads CASSPQRHTGELFF. The CDR3 DNA follows: TGTGCCAGCAGTCCACAGCGGCACACCGGGGAGCTGTTTTTT.

V and J are TRBV3-1 (or the pseudogene TRBV3-2) and TRBJ1-1; D not certain. Germline lookup yields CDR1 LGHDT and CDR2 YNNKEL (reference sequence). Trimming took off 3 bases at V and 7 bases at J, with 9 bases between the two ends. This CDR3 is 12 amino acids long. The CDR3 nucleotides read TGTGCCAGCAGCCACGGGTATCTTGAAGCTTTCTTT. This gives the protein CASSHGYLEAFF.